The sequence of this T cell receptor (beta chain) was determined in a study of blood T cells in healthy people across ages (dated by TCRdb to between 2015 and 2017). Study-wide context: Template switching captured roughly one uniquely barcoded TCR beta cDNA molecule per two T cells in model experiments. Donors were grouped into four age groups: young (average 16 years), middle-aged (roughly 37), aged (about 59) and long-lived (around 82). Using deep sequencing normalized with unique cDNA molecular identifiers, the study measured how TCR beta repertoire diversity changes with age. Using the same blood draw, the study looked at two additional independent replicas of 1 million unique cDNA reads for two donors, one aged 18 to 30 and the other aged 80 or older. To avoid experimental bias, donors of different ages were randomly spread across the sequencing lanes. The research as a whole found: The CMV infection status of donors was not known, potentially confounding age-related changes in expanded clonotypes. Estimates of total diversity from one million sequenced T cells were regarded as lower bounds and underestimates. As age increased, observed TCR beta diversity per million T cells dropped in a roughly linear way, and a significant reduction was already evident by age 40. A strong correlation was found between observed TCR beta diversity and the percentage of naive T cells measured by flow cytometry. Since profiling was done on bulk unsorted PBMCs, naive and antigen-experienced compartments could not be conclusively compared. Compared with the aged group, the long-lived group had more naive CD4+ T cells, fewer expanded clones and increased TCR diversity, suggesting age selection.

Library generation was performed with 5' RACE. The instrument was an Illumina HiSeq 2500. The second PCR ran for roughly 7 to 11 cycles and used a J-beta primer mix along with a sample-barcoded 5' primer. A template-switch 5' adaptor carrying 12 random nucleotides introduced a unique molecular identifier onto each TCR beta cDNA molecule. At least 2.5 million CDR3-containing paired-end reads were obtained from each sample. First-strand cDNA was synthesized from all RNA with the Mint cDNA synthesis kit, primed by a TRBC-specific oligonucleotide. After uracil-DNA glycosylase treatment, a first 18-cycle PCR used universal primers M1SS and BC2_uni_R on all cDNA. Per the authors' processing: For normalization, 1 million high-quality reads, each with a distinct molecular identifier, were randomly selected from each sample. Instead of being binned into consensus sequences, reads with shared molecular identifiers were discarded. MiTCR, with a Q25 quality threshold and the strictest error-elimination algorithm, was used for CDR3 identification, clonotype clustering and error correction. Lower-bound total TCR beta diversity was estimated with a nonparametric unseen species model using Euler transformation. TCRdb cleaned the public reads at Q25 with fastp, built clones with MiXCR and kept in-frame beta chains. Each CDR3 protein gets just one entry, which takes the most common genes and DNA from the rows behind it. For this entry, the V and J calls and clone size follow TCRdb and not the study's own pipeline. In this sample the table shows roughly 1,700,000 distinct CDR3 sequences, over 25% of which occur a single time. The ten largest account for less than 9.5% of the sample.

CDR3 length: 13 amino acids, cysteine to phenylalanine. Only the CDR3 DNA stays, 39 bases, in frame from base 1. V is clipped by 1 base and J by 5 bases, and the sequence between their germline boundaries is 11 bases long. Taken from the germline V gene (reference sequence), the CDR1 and CDR2 loops are DFQATT and SNEGSKA. This clonotype was seen more than once but under ten times. The clone's antigen remains unknown. Base qualities were left out, and no much larger clone turns up one base away. The roughly 39 donors, aged about 6 to 95 years, were systemically healthy Caucasian individuals from Russia. Roughly 10 milliliters of peripheral blood were collected from each donor into EDTA-treated Vacutainer tubes. PBMCs were isolated by Ficoll-Paque density-gradient centrifugation, with at least 6 million obtained per sample. Trizol reagent was used to extract total RNA from PBMCs, with at least 6 micrograms per sample. For every donor, flow cytometry on a PBMC aliquot measured the percentage of naive CD45RAhigh/CD27high T cells.

The receptor was isolated from a woman in her 30s in good health. What was sequenced was blood. Recombination connected TRBV20-1 to TRBJ2-5, with the D gene too uncertain to name. The DNA sequence follows: TGCAGTGCTAGAGCTGGGCGGCTCGAGACCCAGTACTTC. Translated, it reads CSARAGRLETQYF.